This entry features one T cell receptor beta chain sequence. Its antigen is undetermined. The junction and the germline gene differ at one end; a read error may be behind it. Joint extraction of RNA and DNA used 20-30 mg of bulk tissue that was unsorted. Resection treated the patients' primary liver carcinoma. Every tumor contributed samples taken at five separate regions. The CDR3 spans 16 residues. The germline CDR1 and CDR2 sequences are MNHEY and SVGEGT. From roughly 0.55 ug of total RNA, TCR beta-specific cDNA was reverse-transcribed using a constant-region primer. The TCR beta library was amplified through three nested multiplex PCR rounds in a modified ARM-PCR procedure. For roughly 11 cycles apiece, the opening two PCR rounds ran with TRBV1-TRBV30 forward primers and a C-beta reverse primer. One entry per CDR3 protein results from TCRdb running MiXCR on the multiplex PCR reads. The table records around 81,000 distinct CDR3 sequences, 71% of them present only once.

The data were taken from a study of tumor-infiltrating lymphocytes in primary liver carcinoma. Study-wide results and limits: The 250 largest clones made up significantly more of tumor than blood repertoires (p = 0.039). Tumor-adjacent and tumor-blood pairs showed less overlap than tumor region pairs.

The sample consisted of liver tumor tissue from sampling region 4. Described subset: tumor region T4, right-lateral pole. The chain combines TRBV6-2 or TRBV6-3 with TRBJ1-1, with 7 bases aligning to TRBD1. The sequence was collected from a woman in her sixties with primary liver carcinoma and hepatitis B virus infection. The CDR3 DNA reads TGTGCCGGCAGTTTTGGGACAGAGAAGAGGTACACTGAAGCTTTCTTT. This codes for CAGSFGTEKRYTEAFF.